Reported below is one T cell receptor beta chain. What antigen it recognizes has not been identified. No much larger clone exists at a distance of one base, and base qualities are not known. This sample stems from a study of T cells in localized non-small cell lung cancer (TCRdb year 2020). For the study in its entirety: T cell repertoires of approximately 250 early-stage NSCLC patients were analyzed, with tumors being compared against uninvolved tumor-adjacent lungs. All 240 or so NSCLC patients in the cohort were treatment-naive and had localized lung tumors that were resected. NSCLC patients had a mean age of around 70 years, and 120 to 150 were male and some 98 female. The paper's findings and limits, for the study overall: Higher blood T cell density associated with longer overall survival, while higher adjacent-lung clonality associated with shorter survival. Because the study design was exploratory, TCR variables were selected using unadjusted p-values without false-discovery rate correction. Uninvolved tumor-adjacent lung showed the highest T cell clonality, higher than tumor, which suggests more focused antigenic responses in the uninvolved tumor-adjacent lung. Because multi-region tumor sequencing was not performed, intratumor heterogeneity could not be ruled out. Of the top 100 tumor clones, a median of 57 were detected in paired uninvolved adjacent lung; 28 were also among that lung's top 100.

TCR beta CDR3 regions were sequenced from DNA using the immunoSEQ Assay. In the authors' own workflow: T cell density was computed as TCR beta template counts normalized to usable DNA estimated by amplifying housekeeping genes. The preseqR package was used to estimate richness by extrapolating to 400,000 templates for PBMC samples and to 120,000 templates for tissue samples. Clonality was defined by subtracting Pielou's evenness from one. Tissue-enriched TCRs were identified by differential abundance testing using productive amino-acid clonotypes, minimum total count 5 and alpha 0.1. Repertoire overlap between compartments was quantified with the Jaccard Index and Morisita Overlap Index. TCR beta CDR3s were clustered by GLIPH together with public tetramer-defined viral CDR3s, and at least three viral sequences plus V-gene enrichment were required for viral motifs. What TCRdb holds here is the immuneACCESS table cut down to in-frame rearrangements. Part of the clones is not present; checked against another copy, under half of the missing clones reflect an unresolved V gene, and the others are unexplained. V, J and clone size are taken as reported in that table, and D and trimming were inferred from the DNA itself. Here the sample has about 16,000 clones; nearly 90% occur a single time. The top ten hold 0.9% to 1.5% of the sample.

The CDR1 and CDR2 encoded by the germline V gene (reference sequence) are GTSNPN and SVGIG. Relative to germline, V is 0 bases shorter and J is 7 bases shorter, with 12 bases between their ends. Taken from cysteine to phenylalanine, the CDR3 has 13 residues. The only DNA kept is the CDR3, 39 bases in frame from the first base. At diagnosis, peripheral blood, uninvolved tumor-adjacent lung and tumor were collected and were preserved as a mix of fresh-frozen and FFPE material. Blood samples were analyzed as peripheral blood mononuclear cells for TCR repertoire profiling. The receptor was isolated from a woman aged 40 to 75 with stage III lung adenocarcinoma. The source material was peripheral blood mononuclear cells, sampled before any cancer treatment. The rearrangement joined TRBV30 to TRBJ1-2; TRBD1 is possibly the D segment (5 matching bases). The DNA is as follows: TGTGCCTGGAGTGTAGGGTCCCAGGGTGGCTACACCTTC. Its product reads: CAWSVGSQGGYTF.